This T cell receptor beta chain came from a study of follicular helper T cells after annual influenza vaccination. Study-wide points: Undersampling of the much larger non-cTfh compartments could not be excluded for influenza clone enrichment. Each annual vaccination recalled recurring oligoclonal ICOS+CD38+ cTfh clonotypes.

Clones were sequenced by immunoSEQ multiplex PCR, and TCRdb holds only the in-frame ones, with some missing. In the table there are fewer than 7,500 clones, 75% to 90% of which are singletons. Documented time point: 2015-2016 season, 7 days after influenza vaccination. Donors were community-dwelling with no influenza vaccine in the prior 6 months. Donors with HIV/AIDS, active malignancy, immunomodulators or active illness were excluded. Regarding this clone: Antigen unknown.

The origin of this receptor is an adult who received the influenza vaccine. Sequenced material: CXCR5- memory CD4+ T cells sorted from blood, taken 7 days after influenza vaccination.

The CDR3: CASSMVLGTVGEQYF. CDR3 sequence (DNA): TGTGCCAGTAGTATGGTTTTGGGGACAGTCGGCGAGCAGTACTTC. The chain joins TRBV19 to TRBJ2-7, with 7 bases lining up with TRBD1. Germline V CDR1 and CDR2: LNHDA, SQIVND (reference sequence). J was trimmed by 6 bases and V by 3 bases; bases with no gene match: 11. CDR3 length equals 15 residues.